This T cell receptor (beta chain) was found in a study of T cell repertoires in cytomegalovirus infection. Study context: It was the public TCR beta signatures that indicated both CMV infection and matching HLA type.

Via MiXCR, TCRdb re-called the reads, giving one row per CDR3 protein. The table shows around 450,000 distinct CDR3 sequences, with under 40% occurring only once. Findings and caveats of the study: HLA-C-restricted CMV clonotypes gave the most frequent clonotype in two of eight donors. Carriers of CMV plus the relevant HLA were identified by cumulative public TCR beta family frequency.

With regard to this clonotype: Its target is unknown.

V dropped 3 bases and J dropped 0 bases, with 9 bases sitting between them. The CDR3 is 14 amino acids. Germline V gene lookup returns CDR1 SEHNR and CDR2 FQNEAQ (reference sequence). The chain links TRBV7-9 to TRBJ2-7; perhaps TRBD1 as D (5 bases). The receptor's source is a human donor in good health (CMV status not recorded). Some clones in this sample may be carry-over from other donors' samples. Source material: PBMCs. The CDR3 sequence is CASSFTDNSYEQYF. The DNA of the CDR3 is TGTGCCAGCAGCTTTACGGACAACTCCTACGAGCAGTACTTC.